Listed below are T cell receptor beta chains from one sample, sequenced in a study of T cells after yellow fever vaccination. Via MiXCR, TCRdb re-called the 5' RACE reads, giving one row per CDR3 protein. The sample includes 250,000 to 350,000 distinct CDR3 sequences, about 6.9% of them seen just once. The sequences come from PBMCs, collected more than 40 days after the first yellow fever vaccination. The receptors here all came from a man younger than 35 who received the YFV17D yellow fever vaccine. Both conserved end residues are part of each CDR3. A D gene is named only where the DNA matches it firmly. Clone size is given for some rows only: seen once, a few or many times, or a class if the clone is expanded.

few	TRBV5-1	.	TRBJ2-7	CASSLRDGLFYEQYF	TGCGCCAGCAGCTTGAGGGACGGACTTTTCTACGAGCAGTACTTC
.	TRBV6-2/TRBV6-3	.	TRBJ2-1	CASSYEVEASSYNEQFF	TGTGCCAGCAGTTACGAGGTTGAAGCGAGCTCCTACAATGAGCAGTTCTTC
.	TRBV12-3/TRBV12-4	.	TRBJ1-2	CASSSSPLGYTF	TGTGCCAGCAGTTCTTCCCCTTTAGGCTACACCTTC
few	TRBV10-3	.	TRBJ2-5	CAISESKQVETQYF	TGTGCCATCAGTGAGTCGAAACAGGTCGAGACCCAGTACTTC
many	TRBV12-3/TRBV12-4	.	TRBJ1-1	CASSLGPRVSMARNTEAFF	TGTGCCAGCAGTTTAGGCCCCAGGGTGTCTATGGCTCGGAACACTGAAGCTTTCTTT
.	TRBV30	TRBD1	TRBJ1-2	CAWTGGIGYGTGLNYGYTF	TGTGCCTGGACAGGAGGGATTGGATATGGGACAGGCCTTAACTATGGCTACACCTTC
few	TRBV4-2	.	TRBJ1-5	CASSQDRWGGNQPQHF	TGTGCCAGCAGCCAAGATCGGTGGGGAGGCAATCAGCCCCAGCATTTT
few	TRBV12-3/TRBV12-4	.	TRBJ1-1	CASSLAWAWGEGGNTEAFF	TGTGCCAGCAGTTTAGCATGGGCGTGGGGCGAGGGGGGGAACACTGAAGCTTTCTTT
few	TRBV7-8	.	TRBJ1-1	CASTYLGRDTEAFF	TGTGCCAGCACTTACCTGGGCAGGGACACTGAAGCTTTCTTT
many	TRBV6-5	.	TRBJ2-3	CASSFSFGDTQYF	TGTGCCAGCAGTTTCTCTTTTGGGGATACGCAGTATTTT